The T cell receptor (beta chain) described here comes from a study of chemoradiotherapy in HPV16-positive cancers. Repertoires were sampled repeatedly during chemoradiotherapy. This CDR3 has 17 residues. CDR1 and CDR2 from the germline V gene are SGHNT and YYREEE (reference sequence). The V end lost 3 bases, the J end lost 0 bases, and 13 bases lay between the germline ends. This clone was seen just once. This table comes from immunoSEQ multiplex PCR, and its TCRdb copy is limited to in-frame clones, with some not included. The sample holds about 27,000 clones, about 93% seen once. The material was blood, obtained from a patient who underwent chemoradiotherapy. The source is a human donor with HPV-associated anogenital cancer. The chain carries TRBV5-4 and TRBJ1-6; D possibly corresponds to TRBD1 (5 bases). As DNA, the CDR3 is TGTGCCAGCAGCTCCAGGGACCCAAGCTCCTATAATTCACCCCTCCACTTT. Translated: CASSSRDPSSYNSPLHF.